This TCR beta chain was documented in a study of cytomegalovirus exposure and HLA in healthy donors. Germline CDR1 reads SGHTA; CDR2 reads FQGNSA. With 3 bases removed from V and 2 bases from J, the gap between germline ends came to 12 bases. The CDR3 spans 15 residues. Using immunoSEQ multiplex PCR, the repertoire was profiled, and TCRdb retains in-frame clones only, with some absent. The table shows 130,000 to 150,000 clones, with about 88% occurring only once. The J gene is TRBJ2-3, the V gene TRBV7-2; D is perhaps TRBD2 (5 bases). Sequenced sample: PBMCs. The receptor was derived from a woman under 30 in good health and CMV-seropositive. DNA for the CDR3: TGTGCCAGCAGCTTTAAAGCGGCGACCACAGATACGCAGTATTTT. Translation: CASSFKAATTDTQYF.